These 16 T cell receptor beta chains came from one sample sequenced in a study of blood T cell repertoires in COVID-19. Using immunoSEQ multiplex PCR, the repertoire was profiled, and TCRdb retains in-frame clones only, with some absent. The sample lists some 59,000 clones, more than 85% occurring once. The sequenced material came from peripheral blood. The receptor set was obtained from a man between 50 and 59 years old with acute or convalescent COVID-19.

This sequence joins TRBV27 and TRBJ2-7, with 10 bases aligning to TRBD2. CDR3 length: 16 residues. CDR1 and CDR2 from the germline V gene are MNHEY and SMNVEV (reference sequence). V shed 5 bases, J shed 1 base, and the junction held 8 bases outside the gene matches. The CDR3 coding sequence is TGTGCCAGCAGTCCCAGATCGACTAGCGGGTCCTACGAGCAGTACTTC. Translating gives CASSPRSTSGSYEQYF.

This clone was counted a few times. The chain links TRBV24-1 to TRBJ1-4, with D uncertain. This CDR3 spans 14 amino acids. Trimming pared 3 bases from V and 10 bases from J, leaving 14 bases between. Germline loops: CDR1 KGHDR, CDR2 SFDVKD. Here the CDR3 DNA reads TGTGCCACCAGTGATCCCACACAGCCCGGAAAACTGTTTTTT. Protein product: CATSDPTQPGKLFF.

The chain has TRBV5-1 and TRBJ2-3; possibly TRBD1 for D (5 bases). The ends were cut back, 6 bases at V and 4 bases at J, with 15 bases in the middle. The CDR3 is 14 amino acids. Germline V gene lookup returns CDR1 SGHRS and CDR2 YFSETQ. The CDR3 bases are TGCGCCAGCATAGACCAAAGGGGCCCAGATACGCAGTATTTT. Translated, it gives CASIDQRGPDTQYF.

The CDR3 is CASSIVRTGPPRDEKLFF. The CDR3 nucleotides are TGTGCCAGTAGTATAGTCCGGACAGGTCCCCCGAGGGATGAAAAACTGTTTTTT. V usage is TRBV19 and J usage is TRBJ1-4; 7 nucleotides agree with TRBD1. V trimming: 1 base; J trimming: 6 bases; junction bases outside the gene matches: 14. Germline values: CDR1 LNHDA, CDR2 SQIVND (reference sequence). This CDR3 has 18 residues.

The rearrangement uses TRBV24-1 and TRBJ2-7; 8 positions match TRBD1. Per the germline V gene, CDR1 is KGHDR and CDR2 is SFDVKD. V was clipped by 9 bases and J by 5 bases; unmatched bases: 23. The CDR3 runs 18 residues. CDR3 residues: CATQIRSPIEDRVHEQYF. The DNA of the CDR3 is TGTGCCACCCAGATCCGGTCCCCCATTGAGGACAGGGTACACGAGCAGTACTTC.

The chain employs TRBV5-1 and TRBJ1-1, with 7 bases fitting TRBD1. There are 16 residues in the CDR3. The germline V gene has CDR1 SGHRS and CDR2 YFSETQ. The ends lost 4 bases at V and 1 base at J; junction bases unmatched: 10. The CDR3 sequence is CASSHWTGAQNTEAFF. The CDR3 bases are TGCGCCAGCAGCCACTGGACAGGAGCACAGAACACTGAAGCTTTCTTT.

The J gene is TRBJ1-2, the V gene TRBV7-9; D possibly corresponds to TRBD1 (5 bases). Germline V gene data show CDR1 as SEHNR and CDR2 as FQNEAQ (reference sequence). V gave up 5 bases and J gave up 5 bases, with 6 bases separating them. The CDR3 sequence is 11 residues long. This CDR3 reads CASSPGYGYTF. The DNA of the CDR3 is TGTGCCAGCAGCCCAGGGTATGGCTACACCTTC.

This clone was recorded a few times. The chain combines TRBV12-3 or TRBV12-4 with TRBJ2-7, with a tentative D call TRBD1 (5 bases). The CDR3 contains 13 residues. Deletions cut 6 bases from V and 2 bases from J, with 11 bases between. The CDR3 here is CASSRVDPYEQYF. CDR3 in DNA: TGTGCCAGCAGCAGGGTGGATCCCTACGAGCAGTACTTC.

The chain recombines TRBV5-6 with TRBJ2-3; unclear D gene. Germline CDR1 and CDR2: SGHDT and YYEEEE. Trimming took 4 bases from V and 2 from J, leaving 11 bases between them. This CDR3 is 14 amino acids long. The CDR3, as DNA: TGTGCCAGCAGCCTCCGAGGATTCACAGATACGCAGTATTTT. Its translation is CASSLRGFTDTQYF.

The chain has TRBV5-4 and TRBJ2-1; 12 bases map to TRBD2. Trimming at V came to 1 base and at J to 9 bases, leaving 11 bases not matched to a gene. Germline assignment: CDR1 SGHNT and CDR2 YYREEE (reference sequence). The CDR3 extends over 17 amino acids. CDR3 sequence: CASSLSVRTSGNLEQFF. The CDR3 bases are TGTGCCAGCAGCTTGTCTGTCAGGACTAGCGGGAATCTTGAGCAGTTCTTC.

The chain employs TRBV6-5 and TRBJ1-5; 8 nucleotides agree with TRBD1. The V and J ends lost 6 bases and 3 bases, in that order; junction bases with no gene match: 7. The CDR3 spans 15 residues. The V gene's germline CDR1 is MNHEY and CDR2 SVGAGI. CDR3 residues: CASRRDRRNNQPQHF. Written as DNA, the CDR3 is TGTGCCAGCAGAAGGGACAGGCGAAACAATCAGCCCCAGCATTTT.

The chain carries TRBV19 and TRBJ1-2, with TRBD1 as a possible D gene (5 bases). Germline V gene sequence: CDR1 LNHDA, CDR2 SQIVND (reference sequence). This CDR3 has 13 amino acids. V was trimmed by 3 bases and J by 4 bases, leaving 9 bases between them. The CDR3 sequence is CASSMSGGYGYTF. CDR3 sequence (DNA): TGTGCCAGTAGTATGTCCGGGGGCTATGGCTACACCTTC. The whole variable domain, remainder taken from reference TRBV19 and TRBJ1-2, is DGGITQSPKYLFRKEGQNVTLSCEQNLNHDAMYWYRQDPGQGLRLIYYSQIVNDFQKGDIAEGYSVSREKKESFPLTVTSAQKNPTAFYLCASSMSGGYGYTFGSGTRLTVV.

This clone was recorded once. The chain employs TRBV28 and TRBJ1-6; 8 nucleotides align to TRBD1. Unmatched junction bases numbered 17, after V lost 6 bases and J lost 13 bases. This CDR3 spans 16 amino acids. Germline CDR1 and CDR2: MDHEN and SYDVKM. The CDR3 here is CASSSLFGQGVRPLHF. DNA of the CDR3: TGTGCCAGCAGCTCCCTCTTTGGACAGGGCGTACGGCCCCTCCACTTT.

CDR3 DNA sequence: TGTGCCAGCAGTGCCCTACTGAGGGAAGCTTTCTTT. Encoded protein: CASSALLREAFF. The chain carries TRBV2 and TRBJ1-1; the D is unclear. In germline, CDR1 is SNHLY, CDR2 FYNNEI. This CDR3 has 12 amino acids. V was shortened by 4 bases and J by 8 bases, with 11 bases between the two germline ends. Full variable domain (missing parts from reference TRBV2 and TRBJ1-1): EPEVTQTPSHQVTQMGQEVILRCVPISNHLYFYWYRQILGQKVEFLVSFYNNEISEKSEIFDDQFSVERPDGSNFTLKIRSTKLEDSAMYFCASSALLREAFFGQGTRLTVV.

J is TRBJ2-2 and V is TRBV30; D gene unclear. The germline V gene encodes CDR1 GTSNPN and CDR2 SVGIG (reference sequence). CDR3 size: 10 residues. V lost 8 bases to trimming and J lost 6 bases, with 7 bases between them. The CDR3 protein is CAIRAGELFF. The CDR3 DNA reads TGTGCCATACGGGCCGGGGAGCTGTTTTTT.

This clone was observed a few times. The chain employs TRBV30 and TRBJ1-2, with 10 bases matching TRBD1. Trimming removed 5 bases from V and 7 bases from J; junction bases left unmatched: 10. This CDR3 comprises 14 residues. Germline CDR1 GTSNPN, CDR2 SVGIG (reference sequence). The CDR3 DNA is TGTGCCTGGCCCGACGACAGGGGGCCCCCTGGCTACACCTTC. It yields the protein CAWPDDRGPPGYTF.